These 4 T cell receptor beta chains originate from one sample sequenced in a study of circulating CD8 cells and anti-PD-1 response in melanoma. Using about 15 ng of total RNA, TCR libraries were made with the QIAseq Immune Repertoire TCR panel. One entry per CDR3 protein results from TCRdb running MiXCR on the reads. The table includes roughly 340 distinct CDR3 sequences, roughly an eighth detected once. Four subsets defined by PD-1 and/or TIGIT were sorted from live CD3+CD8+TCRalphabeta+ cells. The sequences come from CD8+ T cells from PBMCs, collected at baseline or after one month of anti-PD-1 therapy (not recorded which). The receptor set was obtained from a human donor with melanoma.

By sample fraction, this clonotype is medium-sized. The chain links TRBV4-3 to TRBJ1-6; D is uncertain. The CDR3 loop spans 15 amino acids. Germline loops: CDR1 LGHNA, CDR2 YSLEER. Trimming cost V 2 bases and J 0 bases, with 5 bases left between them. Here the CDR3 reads CASSQTSSYNSPLHF. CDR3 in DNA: TGCGCCAGCAGCCAAACGAGCTCCTATAATTCACCCCTCCACTTT.

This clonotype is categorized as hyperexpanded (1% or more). CDR3 sequence reads: CASSVAGLIDQPQHF. CDR3 DNA: TGTGCCAGCAGCGTAGCAGGGTTAATCGATCAGCCCCAGCATTTT. This rearrangement joins TRBV9 to TRBJ1-5; maybe TRBD1 (5 bases). Germline V gives CDR1 SGDLS, CDR2 YYNGEE. The CDR3 sequence is 15 residues long. V lost 0 bases, J lost 5 bases, and 12 bases lay in between.

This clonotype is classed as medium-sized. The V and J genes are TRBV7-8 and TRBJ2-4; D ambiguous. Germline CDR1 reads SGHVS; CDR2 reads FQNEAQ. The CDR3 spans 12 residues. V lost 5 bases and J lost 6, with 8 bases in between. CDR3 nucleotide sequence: TGTGCCAGCAGCGCAGAGCGAAACATTCAGTACTTC. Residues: CASSAERNIQYF.

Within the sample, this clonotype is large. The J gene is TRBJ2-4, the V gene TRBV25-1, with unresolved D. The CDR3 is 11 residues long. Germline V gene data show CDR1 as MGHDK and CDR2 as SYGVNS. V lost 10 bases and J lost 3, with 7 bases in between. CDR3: CATFYKNIQYF. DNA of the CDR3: TGTGCCACCTTCTACAAAAACATTCAGTACTTC.